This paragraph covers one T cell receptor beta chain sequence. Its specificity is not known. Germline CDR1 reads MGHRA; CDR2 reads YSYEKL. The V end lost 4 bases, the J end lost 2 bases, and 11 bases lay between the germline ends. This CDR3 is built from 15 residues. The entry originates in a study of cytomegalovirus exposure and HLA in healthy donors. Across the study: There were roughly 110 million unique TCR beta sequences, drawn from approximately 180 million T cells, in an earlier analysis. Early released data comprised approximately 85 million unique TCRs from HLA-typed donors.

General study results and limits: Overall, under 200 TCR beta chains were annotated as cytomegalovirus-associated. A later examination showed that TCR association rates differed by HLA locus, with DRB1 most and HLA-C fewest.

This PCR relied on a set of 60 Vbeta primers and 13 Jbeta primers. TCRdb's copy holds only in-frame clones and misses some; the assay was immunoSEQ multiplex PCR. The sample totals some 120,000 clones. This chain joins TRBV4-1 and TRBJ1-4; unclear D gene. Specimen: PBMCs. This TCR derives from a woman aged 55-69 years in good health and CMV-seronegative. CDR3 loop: CASSPSPSTNEKLFF. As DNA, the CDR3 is TGCGCCAGCAGCCCGTCCCCGTCCACTAATGAAAAACTGTTTTTT.